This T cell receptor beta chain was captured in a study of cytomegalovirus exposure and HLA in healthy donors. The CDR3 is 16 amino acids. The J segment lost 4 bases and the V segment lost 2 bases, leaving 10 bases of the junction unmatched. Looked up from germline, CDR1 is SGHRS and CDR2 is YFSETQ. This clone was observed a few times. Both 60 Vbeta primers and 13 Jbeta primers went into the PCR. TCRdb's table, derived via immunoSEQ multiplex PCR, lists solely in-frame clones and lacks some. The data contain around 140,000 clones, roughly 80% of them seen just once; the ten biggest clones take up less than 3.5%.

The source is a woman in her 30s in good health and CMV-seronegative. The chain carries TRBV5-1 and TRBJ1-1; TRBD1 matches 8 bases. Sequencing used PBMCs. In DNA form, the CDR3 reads TGCGCCAGCAGCTTTAGGCCAGGGGGCTCTAGCACTGAAGCTTTCTTT. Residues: CASSFRPGGSSTEAFF.